These T cell receptor beta chains were read from a single sample in a study of blood T cells in healthy people across ages. TCRdb processed the 5' RACE reads anew with MiXCR; each CDR3 protein has one entry. The sample has 700,000 to 1,000,000 distinct CDR3 sequences, around 42% seen once. Material for sequencing was blood. The receptors originated from a man between 60 and 75 years old in good health. CDR3s include the opening cysteine and the closing phenylalanine or tryptophan. Fields, in order: V gene, CDR3 protein.

v_call: TRBV18
cdr3_aa: CASAGGQPAKNIQYF

v_call: TRBV27
cdr3_aa: CASSLYRQGNSPLHF

v_call: TRBV12-3/TRBV12-4
cdr3_aa: CASSFRTGDTDTQYF

v_call: TRBV6-2/TRBV6-3
cdr3_aa: CASRPSSDRGRREQYF

v_call: TRBV5-1
cdr3_aa: CASSVGLSEQFF

v_call: TRBV2
cdr3_aa: CASSGDRRGGSYEQYF

v_call: TRBV6-1
cdr3_aa: CASNGAGQTGEKLFF

v_call: TRBV9
cdr3_aa: CASSTGTHTGELFF

v_call: TRBV10-3
cdr3_aa: CAISGHYGYTF

v_call: TRBV20-1
cdr3_aa: CSASTGYGYTF

v_call: TRBV20-1
cdr3_aa: CSAEVREWRNSPLHF

v_call: TRBV29-1
cdr3_aa: CSVEDAPLGDYGYTF

v_call: TRBV12-3/TRBV12-4
cdr3_aa: CASSRRGGLNTEAFF

v_call: TRBV9
cdr3_aa: CASSPSQTSGGAFQETQYF